This passage covers 7 T cell receptor beta chains from one sample sequenced in a study of tissue T cells after allogeneic stem cell transplantation. The table came from immunoSEQ multiplex PCR; TCRdb's copy has only in-frame clones and leaves some out. The sample lists approximately 2,800 clones, around 40% occurring once. Time point: mouse harvest day 14 after allogeneic transplant. Tail vein injection delivered 10^7 T-cell-depleted bone marrow cells and 10^6 splenic CD5+ T cells. Sequenced input: gut tissue. These receptors were collected from a female BALB/c mouse given C57BL/6 T cells with graft-versus-host disease after an allogeneic hematopoietic cell transplant.

For this clone: The gene symbols are mouse symbols. The CDR3 end lies 1 residue beyond the end of the read and is filled in from the germline J gene. J is TRBJ1-2 and V is TRBV3; D unresolved. V gave up 1 base and J gave up 3 bases, with 6 bases separating them. The CDR3 totals 13 residues. Germline V gene sequence: CDR1 SNHLY, CDR2 FYNGKV (reference sequence). CDR3: CASSLGGDSDYTF. The CDR3 bases that were read are TGTGCCAGCAGCTTAGGTGGGGACTCCGACTACACC.

As to this clone: Germline and genes here are mouse. Read sequence stops 1 residue before the CDR3 end, and the germline J gene provides the missing end. The chain joins TRBV15 to TRBJ1-1; D gene unclear. Trimming pared 2 bases from V and 3 bases from J, leaving 7 bases between. The CDR3 covers 13 residues. The germline V gene has CDR1 SGHND and CDR2 FRSKSL. The CDR3 region is CASSLRQDTEVFF. The sequenced CDR3 bases are TGTGCCAGCAGTTTAAGACAAGACACAGAAGTCTTC. The full variable domain, its missing parts supplied by reference TRBV15 and TRBJ1-1, is DAGVTQTPRHEVAEKGQTIILKCEPVSGHNDLFWYRQTKIQGLELLSYFRSKSLMEDGGAFKDRFKAEMLNSSFSTLKIQPTEPKDSAVYLCASSLRQDTEVFFGKGTRLTVV.

This clone has more than one count but fewer than ten. These gene names are mouse names. The sequenced part of the CDR3 DNA is TGTGCCAGCTCTGTCGACTGGGGGAGGGACACCCAGTAC. It encodes CASSVDWGRDTQY. The whole CDR3 protein is CASSVDWGRDTQYF. The chain uses TRBV12-2 and TRBJ2-5; 9 positions agree with TRBD2. The read is 1 residue too short to cover the CDR3 end, so that end is filled in from the germline J gene. Looked up from germline, CDR1 is SGHLS and CDR2 is HYDKME. V trimming: 3 bases; J trimming: 6 bases; junction bases outside the gene matches: 6. This CDR3 has 14 amino acids.

In this sample, this clone is medium-sized. The germline and genes are mouse ones. The read stops 1 residue short of the end of the CDR3; the missing end is completed from the germline J gene. The chain links TRBV26 to TRBJ2-3; D could derive from TRBD1 or TRBD2 (5 bases each). This CDR3 has 12 amino acids. Trimming left V 8 bases short and J 0 bases short, with 6 bases between. Germline lookup yields CDR1 KGHPV and CDR2 FQNQEV (reference sequence). CDR3 protein: CASRDSAETLYF. CDR3 DNA, as far as it was read: TGTGCCAGCCGGGACAGTGCAGAAACGCTGTAT.

With regard to this clone: The genes and germline here are from mouse. Read data end 1 residue before the CDR3 end; the end is taken from the germline J gene. The J gene is TRBJ2-5, the V gene TRBV12-2, with TRBD2 matching 7 bases. The CDR3 loop spans 14 amino acids. Germline V gene lookup returns CDR1 SGHLS and CDR2 HYDKME. V was pared by 0 bases and J by 6 bases, with 5 bases of the junction left unmatched. The part of the CDR3 DNA that was read is TGTGCCAGCTCTCTCGGTGGGGGGTTGGACACCCAGTAC. Its protein is CASSLGGGLDTQY. The full CDR3 is CASSLGGGLDTQYF. Variable domain in full (rest from reference TRBV12-2 and TRBJ2-5): NSGVVQSPRYIIKGKGERSILKCIPISGHLSVAWYQQTQGQELKFFIQHYDKMERDKGNLPSRFSVQQFDDYHSEMNMSALELEDSAVYFCASSLGGGLDTQYFGPGTRLLVL.

Within the sample, this clone is medium-sized. Gene names and germline refer to mouse. The read ends 1 residue early relative to the CDR3; the germline J gene fills the gap. The sample holds other DNA sequences that translate to the same CDR3. This chain links TRBV26 with TRBJ1-4; D remains ambiguous. Trimming removed 2 bases at V and 0 bases at J, with 4 bases between. The germline CDR1 and CDR2 sequences are KGHPV and FQNQEV (reference sequence). The CDR3 covers 14 residues. This CDR3 is CASSLQISNERLFF. The CDR3 bases that were read are TGTGCCAGCAGTCTGCAGATTTCCAACGAAAGATTATTT.

Turning to this clone: Mouse names are used for the genes. The read terminates 1 residue before the CDR3 end, so the remaining end is supplied by the germline J gene. The rearrangement links TRBV3 to TRBJ1-4; TRBD1 aligns across 8 bases. This CDR3 spans 15 amino acids. V dropped 5 bases and J dropped 3; count of bases not matched to a gene: 5. Germline CDR1 reads SNHLY; CDR2 reads FYNGKV (reference sequence). The CDR3 bases that were read are TGTGCCAGCAGCCCTCGACAGGGGACCAACGAAAGATTATTT. This encodes CASSPRQGTNERLF. The full CDR3 sequence reads CASSPRQGTNERLFF.